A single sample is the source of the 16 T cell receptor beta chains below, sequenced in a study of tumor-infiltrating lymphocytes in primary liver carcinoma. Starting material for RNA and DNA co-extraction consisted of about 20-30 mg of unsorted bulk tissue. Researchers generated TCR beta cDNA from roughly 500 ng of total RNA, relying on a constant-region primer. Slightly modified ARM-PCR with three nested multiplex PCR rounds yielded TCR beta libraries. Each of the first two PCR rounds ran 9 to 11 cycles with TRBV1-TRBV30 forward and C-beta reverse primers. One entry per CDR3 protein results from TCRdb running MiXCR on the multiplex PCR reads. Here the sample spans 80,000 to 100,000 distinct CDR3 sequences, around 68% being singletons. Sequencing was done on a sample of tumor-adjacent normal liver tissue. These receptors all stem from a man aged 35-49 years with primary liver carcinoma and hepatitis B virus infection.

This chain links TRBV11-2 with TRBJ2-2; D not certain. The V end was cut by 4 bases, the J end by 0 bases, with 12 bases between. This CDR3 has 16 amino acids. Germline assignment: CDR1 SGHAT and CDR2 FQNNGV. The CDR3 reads CASSSIGIANTGELFF. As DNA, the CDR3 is TGTGCCAGCAGCTCGATAGGCATAGCGAACACCGGGGAGCTGTTTTTT.

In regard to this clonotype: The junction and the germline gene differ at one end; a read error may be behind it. CDR3 residues: CGSSLMYSGRTQYF. The CDR3 nucleotides read TGTGGCAGCAGCTTAATGTACTCAGGTCGGACCCAGTACTTC. The genes are TRBV11-2 and TRBJ2-5; D remains ambiguous. This CDR3 has 14 residues. Per germline, CDR1 SGHAT and CDR2 FQNNGV.

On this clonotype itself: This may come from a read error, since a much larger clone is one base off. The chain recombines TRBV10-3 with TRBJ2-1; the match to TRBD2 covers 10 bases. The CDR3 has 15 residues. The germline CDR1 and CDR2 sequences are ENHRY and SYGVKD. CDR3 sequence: CVTPHSAGGPDEQFF. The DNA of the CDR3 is TGTGTCACCCCACACTCAGCGGGAGGGCCAGATGAGCAGTTCTTC.

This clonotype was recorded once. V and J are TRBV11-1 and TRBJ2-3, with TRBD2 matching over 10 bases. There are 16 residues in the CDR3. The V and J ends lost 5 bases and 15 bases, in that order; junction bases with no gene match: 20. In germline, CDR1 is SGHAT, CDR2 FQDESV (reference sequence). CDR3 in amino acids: CASSKGLAISTDTRYF. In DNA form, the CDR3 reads TGTGCCAGCAGCAAGGGACTAGCGATTAGCACAGATACGCGATATTTT. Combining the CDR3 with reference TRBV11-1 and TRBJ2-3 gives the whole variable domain EAEVAQSPRYKITEKSQAVAFWCDPISGHATLYWYRQILGQGPELLVQFQDESVVDDSQLPKDRFSAERLKGVDSTLKIQPAELGDSAMYLCASSKGLAISTDTRYFGPGTRLTVL.

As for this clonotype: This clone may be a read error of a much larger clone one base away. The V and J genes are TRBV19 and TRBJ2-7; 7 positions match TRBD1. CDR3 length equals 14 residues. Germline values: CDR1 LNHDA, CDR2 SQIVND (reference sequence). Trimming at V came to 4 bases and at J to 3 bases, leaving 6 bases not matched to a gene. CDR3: CASSRSTGVYEQYF. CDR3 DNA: TGTGCCAGTAGTAGGTCCACAGGGGTCTACGAGCAGTACTTC.

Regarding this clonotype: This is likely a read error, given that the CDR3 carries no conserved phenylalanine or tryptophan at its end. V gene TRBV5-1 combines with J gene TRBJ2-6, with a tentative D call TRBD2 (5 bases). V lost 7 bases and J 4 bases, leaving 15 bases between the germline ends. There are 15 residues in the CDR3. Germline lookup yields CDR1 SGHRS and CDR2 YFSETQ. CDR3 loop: CASDSGFSGANVLTL. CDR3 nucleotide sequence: TGCGCCAGCGATTCGGGATTCTCCGGGGCCAACGTCCTGACTTTA.

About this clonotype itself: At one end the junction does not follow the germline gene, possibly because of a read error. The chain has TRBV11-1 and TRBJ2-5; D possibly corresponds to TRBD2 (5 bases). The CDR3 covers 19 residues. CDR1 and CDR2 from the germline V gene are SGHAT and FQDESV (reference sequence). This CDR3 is CASSPTSEVMKDFQETQHF. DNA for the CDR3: TGTGCCAGCAGCCCGACCTCGGAGGTCATGAAGGACTTCCAAGAGACCCAGCACTTC.

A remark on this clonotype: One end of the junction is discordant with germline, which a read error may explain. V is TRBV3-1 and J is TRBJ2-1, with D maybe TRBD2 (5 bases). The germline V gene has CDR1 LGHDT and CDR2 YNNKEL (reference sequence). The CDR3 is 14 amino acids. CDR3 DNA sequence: TGTGCCAGCAACCAAGATTTTGGGAGCAATGAGCAGTTCTTC. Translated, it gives CASNQDFGSNEQFF.

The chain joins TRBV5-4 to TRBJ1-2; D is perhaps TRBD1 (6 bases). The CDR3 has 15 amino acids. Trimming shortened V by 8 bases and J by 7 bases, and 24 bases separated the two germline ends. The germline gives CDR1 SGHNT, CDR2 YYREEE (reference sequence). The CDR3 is CASSVSGHAEGGYTF. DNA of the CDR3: TGTGCCAGTAGCGTCTCGGGACATGCAGAGGGTGGCTACACCTTC.

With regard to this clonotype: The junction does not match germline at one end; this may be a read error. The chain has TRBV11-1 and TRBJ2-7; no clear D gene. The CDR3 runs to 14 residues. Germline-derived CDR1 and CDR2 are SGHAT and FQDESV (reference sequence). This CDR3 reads CSSSPSQDSFEQYF. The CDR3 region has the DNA TGTTCCAGCAGCCCCTCCCAGGATTCCTTCGAGCAGTACTTC.

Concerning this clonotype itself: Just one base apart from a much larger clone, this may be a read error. CDR3 coding DNA: TGCAGCGTTGAAGCGAGGTCGGGAGCGGGGGAGGCCCAGTACTTC. As protein: CSVEARSGAGEAQYF. V usage is TRBV29-1 and J usage is TRBJ2-5, with 8 nucleotides matching TRBD2. In germline, CDR1 is SQVTM, CDR2 ANQGSEA. The CDR3 has 15 amino acids. Trimming cost V 1 base and J 9 bases; bases outside gene matches: 13. The full variable domain, in which reference TRBV29-1 and TRBJ2-5 provide the parts outside the CDR3, is SAVISQKPSRDICQRGTSLTIQCQVDSQVTMMFWYRQQPGQSLTLIATANQGSEATYESGFVIDKFPISRPNLTFSTLTVSNMSPEDSSIYLCSVEARSGAGEAQYFGPGTRLLVL.

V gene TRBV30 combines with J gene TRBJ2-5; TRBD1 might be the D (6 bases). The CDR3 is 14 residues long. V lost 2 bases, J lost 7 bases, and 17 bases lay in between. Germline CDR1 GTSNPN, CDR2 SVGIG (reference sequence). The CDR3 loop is CAWSRQVLGGTQYF. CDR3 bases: TGTGCCTGGAGTAGACAGGTTCTAGGGGGGACCCAGTACTTC.

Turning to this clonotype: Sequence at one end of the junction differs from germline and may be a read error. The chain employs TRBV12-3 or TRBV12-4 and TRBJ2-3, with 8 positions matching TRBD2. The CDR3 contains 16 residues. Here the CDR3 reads CASSSVTSVSTDTQYF. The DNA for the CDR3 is TGTGCCAGCAGTTCGGTGACTAGCGTGAGCACAGATACGCAGTACTTT.

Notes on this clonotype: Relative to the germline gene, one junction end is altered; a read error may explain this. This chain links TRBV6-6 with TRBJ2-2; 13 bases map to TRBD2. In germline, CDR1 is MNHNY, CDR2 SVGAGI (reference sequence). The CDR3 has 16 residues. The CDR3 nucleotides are TGTGCCGGCAGCCAAGGACTAGCGGGAGACACCGGGGAACTGTTTTTT. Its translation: CAGSQGLAGDTGELFF.

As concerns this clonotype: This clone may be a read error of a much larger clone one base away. As DNA, the CDR3 is TGTGCCAGCCATACCCTTCCTGGGAGGACTAACACCTACGAGCAGTACTTC. This gives the protein CASHTLPGRTNTYEQYF. The chain has TRBV12-3 or TRBV12-4 and TRBJ2-7; D is possibly TRBD2 (6 bases). The CDR3 has 17 residues. V gave up 8 bases and J gave up 2 bases, with 25 bases separating them.

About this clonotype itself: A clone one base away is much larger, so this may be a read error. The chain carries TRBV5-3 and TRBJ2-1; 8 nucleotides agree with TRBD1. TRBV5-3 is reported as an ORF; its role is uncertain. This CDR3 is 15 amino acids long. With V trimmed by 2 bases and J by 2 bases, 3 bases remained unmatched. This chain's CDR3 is CARSFQDRAYNEQFF. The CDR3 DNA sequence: TGTGCCAGAAGCTTCCAGGACAGGGCCTACAATGAGCAGTTCTTC.